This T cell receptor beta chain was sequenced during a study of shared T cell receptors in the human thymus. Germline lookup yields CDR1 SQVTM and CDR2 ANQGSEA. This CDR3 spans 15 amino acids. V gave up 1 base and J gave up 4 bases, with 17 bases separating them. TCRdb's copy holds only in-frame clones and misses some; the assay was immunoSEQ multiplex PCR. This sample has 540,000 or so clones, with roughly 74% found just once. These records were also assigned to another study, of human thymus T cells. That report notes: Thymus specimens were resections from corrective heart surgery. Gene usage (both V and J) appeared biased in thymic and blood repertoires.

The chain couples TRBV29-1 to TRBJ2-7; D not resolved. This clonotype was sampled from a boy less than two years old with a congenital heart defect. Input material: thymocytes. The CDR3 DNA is TGCAGCGTTGAAGTGTCAGGCCTCCACACTTACGAGCAGTACTTC. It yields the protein CSVEVSGLHTYEQYF.